This TCR beta chain was recorded in a study of T-cell memory formation after mild COVID-19. Concerning this clonotype itself: The target antigen is unknown.

Per germline, CDR1 MDHEN and CDR2 SYDVKM. Trimming removed 2 bases from V and 3 bases from J; junction bases left unmatched: 1. The CDR3 contains 15 residues. Notes on the study in general: Clones that shrank (day 15 to 85) were balanced CD4/CD8, whereas later expanders leaned CD4+.

MiXCR, run by TCRdb on the 5' RACE reads, gives a single entry per CDR3 protein. The sample has nearly 350,000 distinct CDR3 sequences, roughly 13% seen once. V is TRBV28 and J is TRBJ2-2; 9 bases map to TRBD2. The sequencing input was PBMCs or a T cell subset sorted from them (not recorded which). This TCR came from a man aged 18 to 30 who had mild COVID-19 (a few samples of this study predate the infection). Cell type and time point are not known. The chain's CDR3 is CASSLLAGYTGELFF. CDR3 coding DNA: TGTGCCAGCAGTTTACTAGCGGGGTACACCGGGGAGCTGTTTTTT.